The T cell receptor (beta chain) described here comes from a study of Ad26.COV2.S vaccination and SARS-CoV-2 variants. General study points: Across vaccine and placebo recipients, the breadth of non-spike TCRs was similar.

The protocol was immunoSEQ multiplex PCR, while the TCRdb copy is restricted to in-frame clones and leaves out a portion. The sample has fewer than 400,000 clones; more than 85% are singletons. About this clone: The antigen remains unidentified.

Treatment defined: 19 received Ad26.COV2.S at low or high dose, single or two shots; about 5 received placebo; per-sample allocation not given. Material that was analyzed had been drawn on day 63 after the first vaccine or placebo injection. The CDR3 contains 15 residues. CDR1 is SGHVS, CDR2 FQNEAQ, per germline. V was clipped by 4 bases and J by 4 bases, with 11 bases between them. Sequencing was performed on peripheral blood, taken in a trial of Ad26.COV2.S vaccine versus placebo. The J gene is TRBJ1-6, the V gene TRBV7-8; perhaps TRBD1 as D (6 bases). This TCR was recovered from a person between 18 and 59 years old who received the Ad26.COV2.S COVID-19 vaccine or a placebo. The CDR3 spells CASSSDSLYNSPLHF. Here the CDR3 DNA reads TGTGCCAGCAGCTCGGACAGTTTGTATAATTCACCCCTCCACTTT.